This T cell receptor (beta chain) originates from a study of T cell changes during pregnancy in multiple sclerosis. Produced via immunoSEQ multiplex PCR; TCRdb's table is partial and in-frame only. The top ten hold approximately 1% of the sample, which has some 17,000 clones, 95% to 96% seen once. This sample comprised peripheral blood, obtained in the third trimester of pregnancy. This receptor was identified in a female donor with multiple sclerosis, enrolled in a pregnancy study.

CDR3 loop: CASSLEGANYGYTF. In nucleotides, the CDR3 is TGCGCCAGCAGCCTAGAAGGGGCGAACTATGGCTACACCTTC. The chain has TRBV5-1 and TRBJ1-2, with D tentatively TRBD1 (5 bases). Germline V gene lookup returns CDR1 SGHRS and CDR2 YFSETQ. V was cut by 4 bases and J by 2 bases, with 12 bases left in between. CDR3 size: 14 residues.